This TCR beta chain originates from a study of cytomegalovirus exposure and HLA in healthy donors. Study-wide results and caveats: Associated with HLA alleles at 0.05 false discovery rate in a later analysis were over 15,000 TCR beta sequences. A few CMV-associated chains proved CMV antigen-specific in vitro.

Germline V gene sequence: CDR1 MNHEY, CDR2 SMNVEV (reference sequence). The CDR3 has 16 residues. V shed 2 bases and J shed 0 bases, with 11 bases lying between them. The PCR used 60 Vbeta and 13 Jbeta primers. Sequencing was performed with immunoSEQ multiplex PCR; in TCRdb, only in-frame clones are kept and a portion is missing. The data include approximately 110,000 clones; the top ten clones carry about 0.59%. In regard to this clone: Its specificity is unknown.

Sequenced sample: PBMCs. The receptor was derived from a man between 45 and 60 years old in good health and CMV-seronegative. This sequence joins TRBV27 and TRBJ1-3, with D perhaps TRBD1 (5 bases). CDR3 DNA sequence: TGTGCCAGCAGTTTAAGGGGAGGATTCTCTGGAAACACCATATATTTT. This translates into CASSLRGGFSGNTIYF.